The 28 T cell receptor beta chains below come from one sample, sequenced in a study of T cells in Graves' hyperthyroidism and ophthalmopathy. It was RNA transcripts that yielded the amplified TCR beta CDR3 regions. First-round RT-PCR of the TCR CDR3 relied on the HTBI primer set. Each CDR3 protein is one row after TCRdb ran MiXCR on the multiplex PCR reads. There are around 350,000 distinct CDR3 sequences in the sample; roughly 17% occur only once, and 30% to 40% lies in the top ten. What was sequenced was blood. The source is a woman aged 30 to 39 with Graves' hyperthyroidism that later progressed to Graves' ophthalmopathy.

This clonotype was detected many times. The chain combines TRBV28 with TRBJ2-7, with D perhaps being TRBD1 or TRBD2 (5 bases each). V gave up 7 bases and J gave up 4 bases, with 23 bases separating them. The CDR3 spans 16 residues. Germline V gives CDR1 MDHEN, CDR2 SYDVKM. The CDR3 nucleotides are TGTGCCAGCAACTACCGAGGGGCCCTCAGCGGTTACGAGCAGTACTTC. It is translated as CASNYRGALSGYEQYF. Supplemented by reference TRBV28 and TRBJ2-7, the full variable domain reads DVKVTQSSRYLVKRTGEKVFLECVQDMDHENMFWYRQDPGLGLRLIYFSYDVKMKEKGDIPEGYSVSREKKERFSLILESASTNQTSMYLCASNYRGALSGYEQYFGPGTRLTVT.

This clonotype was found once. This sequence may be a read error, since a much larger clone differs from it by one base. Here the CDR3 reads CSARDTGVSSGNTMYF. The CDR3 bases are TGCAGTGCTAGAGACACAGGGGTTTCGTCGGGAAACACCATGTATTTT. This sequence joins TRBV20-1 and TRBJ1-3; 7 bases match TRBD1. Germline V gene lookup returns CDR1 DFQATT and CDR2 SNEGSKA (reference sequence). The length of the CDR3 is 16 residues.

This clonotype was counted at least ten times. The chain has TRBV5-6 and TRBJ2-7; the D is unclear. CDR1 and CDR2 (germline): SGHDT, YYEEEE. The CDR3 totals 17 residues. The germline V and J ends were trimmed by 0 bases and 1 base, with 17 bases remaining between them. CDR3 loop: CASSLASAPAPSYEQYF. The CDR3 DNA reads TGTGCCAGCAGCTTGGCCTCTGCCCCCGCGCCTTCCTACGAGCAGTACTTC.

This clonotype was counted ten times or more. V gene TRBV30 combines with J gene TRBJ2-2; D call uncertain. The CDR3 is 14 residues long. Trimming stripped 1 base from V and 6 bases from J, with 12 bases between. CDR1 is GTSNPN, CDR2 SVGIG, per germline (reference sequence). The CDR3 nucleotides are TGTGCCTGGAGTGGGCCTTTTGTGGCCGGGGAGCTGTTTTTT. Protein: CAWSGPFVAGELFF.

This clonotype came up many times. The J gene is TRBJ1-4, the V gene TRBV20-1, with D maybe TRBD1 (6 bases). There are 16 residues in the CDR3. With 3 bases removed from V and 1 base from J, the gap between germline ends came to 15 bases. Per germline, CDR1 DFQATT and CDR2 SNEGSKA (reference sequence). Written as DNA, the CDR3 is TGCAGTGCTAGGGAACAGGGAATAGTAACTAATGAAAAACTGTTTTTT. Encoded protein: CSAREQGIVTNEKLFF.

Turning to this clonotype: Its ends do not fully match the called genes, so a read error is possible. The chain employs TRBV6-1 and TRBJ2-1; the match to TRBD1 covers 7 bases. The CDR3 has 15 residues. Germline CDR1 is MNHNS and CDR2 is SASEGT. CDR3 region: CASRKSGDSYSEQFF. CDR3 sequence (DNA): TGTGCCAGCAGGAAGTCTGGGGACAGCTACAGTGAGCAGTTCTTC.

There are many counts of this clonotype. J is TRBJ1-1 and V is TRBV29-1; D gene uncertain. V dropped 5 bases and J dropped 3 bases, with 13 bases sitting between them. This CDR3 contains 13 residues. The germline V gene encodes CDR1 SQVTM and CDR2 ANQGSEA. This CDR3 is CSVSKGLDTEAFF. In nucleotides, the CDR3 is TGCAGCGTTTCGAAGGGTCTCGACACTGAAGCTTTCTTT.

The J gene is TRBJ2-5, the V gene TRBV11-2, with TRBD1 matching 7 bases. The CDR3 length is 16 residues. The ends lost 5 bases at V and 4 bases at J; junction bases unmatched: 13. CDR1 is SGHAT, CDR2 FQNNGV, per germline. CDR3 in DNA: TGTGCCAGCAGCGCCGACAGGGTCTTTGGGAGAGAGACCCAGTACTTC. Encoded protein: CASSADRVFGRETQYF.

This clonotype was observed at least ten times. In DNA, the CDR3 is TGTGCCAGCAGTCAAGGGACAGCGACTCACTATGGCTACACCTTC. This encodes CASSQGTATHYGYTF. The chain carries TRBV28 and TRBJ1-2, with 7 bases fitting TRBD1. Trimming at V came to 5 bases and at J to 3 bases, leaving 9 bases not matched to a gene. Germline CDR1 and CDR2: MDHEN and SYDVKM. The CDR3 sequence is 15 residues long.

As regards this clonotype: A clone one base away is much larger, so this may be a read error. V is TRBV19 and J is TRBJ2-3; 7 bases are a match to TRBD1. Germline-derived CDR1 and CDR2 are LNHDA and SQIVND (reference sequence). CDR3 length: 14 residues. Unmatched junction bases numbered 11, after V lost 4 bases and J lost 10 bases. CDR3 region: CASSSDRVSDSQYF. In nucleotides, the CDR3 is TGTGCCAGTAGTAGCGACAGGGTGTCTGATTCGCAGTATTTT. Supplemented by reference TRBV19 and TRBJ2-3, the full variable domain reads DGGITQSPKYLFRKEGQNVTLSCEQNLNHDAMYWYRQDPGQGLRLIYYSQIVNDFQKGDIAEGYSVSREKKESFPLTVTSAQKNPTAFYLCASSSDRVSDSQYFGPGTRLTVL.

In this sample, this clonotype turned up many times. The chain carries TRBV7-2 and TRBJ1-4; D not certain. V was cut by 2 bases and J by 2 bases, with 6 bases left in between. CDR1 is SGHTA and CDR2 is FQGNSA in the germline V gene. The CDR3 runs 14 residues. The CDR3: CASSLTSTNEKLFF. The CDR3 DNA reads TGTGCCAGCAGCTTAACCAGCACTAATGAAAAACTGTTTTTT.

Notes on this clonotype: Since a much larger clone is just one base distant, this may be a read error. The chain recombines TRBV2 with TRBJ2-3; 12 bases align to TRBD2. The CDR3 contains 16 residues. Germline V gene sequence: CDR1 SNHLY, CDR2 FYNNEI. CDR3 DNA: TGTGCCAGCAGTGAACCTAGCGGGGGGGTTTTAGATATGCAGTATTTT. Translation: CASSEPSGGVLDMQYF.

This clonotype was seen a handful of times. V and J are TRBV19 and TRBJ2-7, with 11 bases fitting TRBD2. The CDR3 extends over 15 amino acids. Germline V gene data show CDR1 as LNHDA and CDR2 as SQIVND (reference sequence). V shed 5 bases and J 2 bases; nucleotides not matched to a gene: 5. In DNA form, the CDR3 reads TGTGCCAGTAGTGCCGGGACTAGCGGCGCCTACGAGCAGTACTTC. Translating gives CASSAGTSGAYEQYF.

The chain is built from TRBV6-5 and TRBJ1-1; maybe TRBD1 (5 bases). This CDR3 spans 16 amino acids. V shed 1 base and J shed 1 base, with 13 bases lying between them. Germline V lookup: CDR1 MNHEY, CDR2 SVGAGI. CDR3 DNA sequence: TGTGCCAGCAGTTACTACCTAACGGGGACGAACACTGAAGCTTTCTTT. Translation gives CASSYYLTGTNTEAFF.

This clonotype was seen at least ten times. The CDR3 region is CATSFRGRAGELFF. In nucleotides, the CDR3 is TGTGCCACCAGCTTCCGGGGGCGGGCCGGGGAGCTGTTTTTT. This sequence joins TRBV15 and TRBJ2-2; D tentatively fits TRBD1 or TRBD2 (6 bases each). Germline V CDR1 and CDR2: LNHNV, YYDKDF (reference sequence). The CDR3 totals 14 residues. The germline V and J ends were trimmed by 5 bases and 6 bases, with 13 bases remaining between them.

This chain links TRBV12-3 or TRBV12-4 with TRBJ2-1, with D maybe TRBD1 (8 bases). V lost 7 bases and J lost 7, with 20 bases in between. CDR3 length: 15 amino acids. CDR3 in amino acids: CASTPGQGGSNEQFF. CDR3 DNA: TGTGCCAGCACCCCCGGACAGGGAGGGTCTAATGAGCAGTTCTTC.

This clonotype was counted ten times or more. This rearrangement joins TRBV11-2 to TRBJ2-1, with 10 bases aligning to TRBD2. The CDR3 is 14 amino acids. J was trimmed by 9 bases and V by 5 bases; bases with no gene match: 7. Germline-derived CDR1 and CDR2 are SGHAT and FQNNGV. The DNA for the CDR3 is TGTGCCAGCAGCCTTGGACTAGCGGTCTCTGAGCAGTTCTTC. This sequence encodes CASSLGLAVSEQFF. Full variable domain (remainder filled in from reference TRBV11-2 and TRBJ2-1): EAGVAQSPRYKIIEKRQSVAFWCNPISGHATLYWYQQILGQGPKLLIQFQNNGVVDDSQLPKDRFSAERLKGVDSTLKIQPAKLEDSAVYLCASSLGLAVSEQFFGPGTRLTVL.

The rearrangement links TRBV9 to TRBJ1-2; TRBD1 might be the D (6 bases). The V gene lost 2 bases and the J gene lost 0 bases, with 17 bases spanning the gap. CDR3 size: 17 residues. The germline CDR1 and CDR2 sequences are SGDLS and YYNGEE. In DNA form, the CDR3 reads TGTGCCAGCAGCGTTGAGGACAGAAAAGGAGCTAACTATGGCTACACCTTC. Its protein is CASSVEDRKGANYGYTF.

This clonotype was seen just once. The rearrangement joins TRBV2 to TRBJ2-2; TRBD2 matches at 10 bases. CDR1 and CDR2 from the germline V gene are SNHLY and FYNNEI. Trimming cost V 2 bases and J 7 bases; bases outside gene matches: 7. The CDR3 consists of 16 residues. The CDR3: CASSERLAGDGGELFF. CDR3 nucleotide sequence: TGTGCCAGCAGTGAACGGCTAGCGGGAGATGGCGGGGAGCTGTTTTTT.

This clonotype showed up just a few times. The chain combines TRBV2 with TRBJ1-1; D gene uncertain. V was trimmed by 6 bases and J by 2 bases, leaving 10 bases between them. Germline assignment: CDR1 SNHLY and CDR2 FYNNEI. This CDR3 spans 13 amino acids. CDR3 residues: CASRSQDNTEAFF. The CDR3 DNA is TGTGCCAGCAGGTCTCAGGACAACACTGAAGCTTTCTTT.

The chain recombines TRBV5-4 with TRBJ2-1, with D unresolved. The germline gives CDR1 SGHNT, CDR2 YYREEE (reference sequence). The CDR3 spans 14 residues. V lost 2 bases and J lost 7, with 13 bases in between. CDR3 nucleotides: TGTGCCAGCAGCTTCTTGGTGGGAAGGAATGAGCAGTTCTTC. Encoded protein: CASSFLVGRNEQFF.

This clonotype has only a few counts. This chain connects TRBV6-5 to TRBJ2-7; 7 bases are a match to TRBD1. V was pared by 4 bases and J by 2 bases, with 5 bases of the junction left unmatched. Germline assignment: CDR1 MNHEY and CDR2 SVGAGI. The CDR3 sequence is 14 residues long. CDR3 bases: TGTGCCAGCAGTTCATCGCAGGGGGCCTACGAGCAGTACTTC. This translates into CASSSSQGAYEQYF.

This clonotype occurred many times. The chain has TRBV7-9 and TRBJ1-1, with unresolved D. Germline CDR1 SEHNR, CDR2 FQNEAQ (reference sequence). The CDR3 contains 12 residues. V was pared by 7 bases and J by 7 bases, with 13 bases between. The CDR3 spells CASKNPLDEAFF. The CDR3 bases are TGTGCCAGCAAGAACCCCTTGGATGAAGCTTTCTTT.

This chain joins TRBV12-5 and TRBJ2-1; TRBD2 aligns across 8 bases. CDR1 and CDR2 (germline): LGHNT, FRNRAP. The CDR3 has 15 residues. The trim removed 5 bases at V and 5 bases at J, leaving 8 bases unmatched. Here the CDR3 DNA reads TGTGCTAGTGGTACCGTAGCGGGAAGCGACAATGAGCAGTTCTTC. Translation: CASGTVAGSDNEQFF.

The chain links TRBV29-1 to TRBJ2-7; 7 bases line up with TRBD1. J was trimmed by 6 bases and V by 1 base; bases with no gene match: 3. CDR1 is SQVTM, CDR2 ANQGSEA, per germline. The CDR3 contains 12 residues. DNA for the CDR3: TGCAGCGTTGAAGGGGACAGCCCCGAGCAGTACTTC. This sequence encodes CSVEGDSPEQYF.

This rearrangement joins TRBV29-1 to TRBJ1-1; D is unresolved. CDR3 size: 13 residues. The germline gives CDR1 SQVTM, CDR2 ANQGSEA. Trimming took off 2 bases at V and 2 bases at J, with 9 bases between the two ends. The CDR3, as DNA: TGCAGCGTTGAACCAACTTTTAACACTGAAGCTTTCTTT. Translation: CSVEPTFNTEAFF.

This clonotype came up many times. The gene calls are TRBV6-1 and TRBJ2-4, with D hard to call. The CDR3 runs to 16 residues. Trimming stripped 2 bases from V and 5 bases from J, with 16 bases between. The germline V gene encodes CDR1 MNHNS and CDR2 SASEGT. The CDR3 region is CASSEFRATFQNIQYF. In nucleotides, the CDR3 is TGTGCCAGCAGTGAATTTCGGGCAACATTCCAAAACATTCAGTACTTC.

This clonotype appeared many times. The rearrangement links TRBV6-1 to TRBJ2-3; 10 positions agree with TRBD2. The CDR3 is 15 residues long. V trimming: 5 bases; J trimming: 2 bases; junction bases outside the gene matches: 4. CDR1 and CDR2 (germline): MNHNS, SASEGT. The CDR3 loop reads CASSRTSGITDTQYF. Written as DNA, the CDR3 is TGTGCCAGCAGTAGGACTAGCGGCATCACAGATACGCAGTATTTT.